This T cell receptor (beta chain) was captured in a study of CD8 T cells in Susac syndrome. An input of about 0.5 to 1 ug of RNA was subjected to reverse transcription using random hexamers. TCRdb analysed the immunoSEQ multiplex PCR reads with MiXCR anew, one entry per CDR3 protein. The table includes about 84,000 distinct CDR3 sequences, about 93% detected once. The ends were cut back, 1 base at V and 0 bases at J, with 9 bases in the middle. The germline V gene has CDR1 SGHVS and CDR2 FNYEAQ. CDR3 length equals 16 residues. The chain carries TRBV7-6 and TRBJ2-2; D may be TRBD1 (5 bases). The sequenced material came from CD8+ T cells from PBMCs. This clonotype was obtained from a human donor in good health. The CDR3, as DNA: TGTGCCAGCAGCTTAGAGGCAGGGTCGAACACCGGGGAGCTGTTTTTT. This translates into CASSLEAGSNTGELFF.